This T cell receptor (beta chain) was documented in a study of Graves' ophthalmopathy and Graves' hyperthyroidism. Study-level points and caveats: Built on 13 signatures, a model told ophthalmopathy apart from stable hyperthyroidism with 85% to 90% sensitivity and 70% to 82% specificity.

This clonotype was seen ten or more times. No antigen is known for it. Germline CDR1 is PRHDT and CDR2 is FYEKMQ (reference sequence). This CDR3 is built from 12 residues. With 5 bases removed from V and 6 bases from J, the gap between germline ends came to 11 bases. Stable hyperthyroidism denotes an absence of ophthalmopathy throughout 18 months of follow-up. Newly diagnosed, the hyperthyroidism patients had under 2 months' duration and were aged 18 to 65. From RNA, the CDR3 regions of TCR beta chains were amplified and sequenced. The authors performed first-round RT-PCR with HTBI primers and then a second-round multiplex PCR. One entry per CDR3 protein, called by TCRdb with MiXCR from the multiplex PCR reads. There are roughly 350,000 distinct CDR3 sequences in the sample; 15% to 20% occur only once, and roughly 2.3% lies in the top ten.

The sequenced sample was peripheral blood. This chain uses TRBV13 with TRBJ2-7; D unclear. The source of this sequence is an adult woman with stable Graves' hyperthyroidism. The chain's CDR3 is CASSRGVVEQYF. The CDR3 DNA sequence: TGTGCCAGCAGCCGTGGAGTGGTCGAGCAGTACTTC.